This TCR beta chain is drawn from a study of cytomegalovirus exposure and HLA in healthy donors. Study-wide background: The Caucasian-associated ancestry cluster contained about 80% of the roughly 400 genotyped donors. General study results and limits: Cytomegalovirus-associated status was assigned to some 180 TCR beta chains.

Primers for the PCR totalled 60 Vbeta and 13 Jbeta. Authors' methods: Later, 80 million or so unique TCR beta chains were counted in an analysis, and approximately 9.9 million of them were shared. The repertoire was sequenced with immunoSEQ multiplex PCR; TCRdb's copy has only in-frame clones and lacks some. The V and J calls and clone size come from that table; D and trimming were worked out from the DNA. The table shows some 100,000 clones, with around 80% occurring only once. The CDR3 length is 14 residues. CDR1 and CDR2 (germline): SGHTA, FQGNSA. V was clipped by 2 bases and J by 6 bases; unmatched bases: 3. With respect to this clone: Its antigen is unknown.

Sequencing was performed on PBMCs. V usage is TRBV7-2 and J usage is TRBJ1-1, with TRBD1 matching over 10 bases. The sequence was collected from a male donor in good health and CMV-seropositive. Here the CDR3 reads CASSLLGQGAEAFF. The CDR3 DNA reads as TGTGCCAGCAGCTTACTTGGACAGGGGGCTGAAGCTTTCTTT. The full variable domain, with the rest looked up from reference TRBV7-2 and TRBJ1-1, is GAGVSQSPSNKVTEKGKDVELRCDPISGHTALYWYRQSLGQGLEFLIYFQGNSAPDKSGLPSDRFSAERTGGSVSTLTIQRTQQEDSAVYLCASSLLGQGAEAFFGQGTRLTVV.